This passage covers 21 T cell receptor beta chains from one sample sequenced in a study of blood T cell repertoires in COVID-19. TCRdb keeps only in-frame clones here, not all; method: immunoSEQ multiplex PCR. The sample lists 150,000 to 180,000 clones; roughly 78% were seen once. The sequenced sample was peripheral blood. These receptor sequences come from a man older than 75 with acute or convalescent COVID-19.

The rearrangement uses TRBV2 and TRBJ2-5, with D perhaps matching TRBD1 (6 bases). V was clipped by 7 bases and J by 5 bases, with 20 bases between them. The CDR3 has 15 amino acids. The germline gives CDR1 SNHLY, CDR2 FYNNEI. The DNA of the CDR3 is TGTGCCAGCATTTCTCTCCAAGGGGGTCAGGAGACCCAGTACTTC. Translating gives CASISLQGGQETQYF.

This clone was counted a single time. The rearrangement uses TRBV15 and TRBJ1-5; D uncertain. The germline V and J ends were trimmed by 0 bases and 4 bases, with 10 bases remaining between them. The CDR3 runs to 15 residues. Germline lookup yields CDR1 LNHNV and CDR2 YYDKDF (reference sequence). CDR3 amino acids: CATSRDTTRNQPQHF. CDR3 in DNA: TGTGCCACCAGCAGAGACACCACGAGGAATCAGCCCCAGCATTTT.

J is TRBJ2-7 and V is TRBV18, with D possibly matching TRBD2 (6 bases). The CDR3 has 13 residues. Trimming took 1 base from V and 6 from J, leaving 10 bases between them. Looked up from germline, CDR1 is KGHSH and CDR2 is LQKENI. CDR3 sequence: CASSPHKGGEQYV. CDR3 nucleotides: TGTGCCAGCTCACCACATAAGGGAGGCGAGCAGTACGTC.

The V call is TRBV19, the J call TRBJ1-2, with D possibly being TRBD1 (5 bases). CDR1 is LNHDA, CDR2 SQIVND, per germline (reference sequence). The CDR3 has 13 residues. V was clipped by 5 bases and J by 4 bases, with 11 bases between them. Here the CDR3 reads CASSRGVIYGYTF. The CDR3 DNA is TGTGCCAGTAGTCGGGGGGTAATCTATGGCTACACCTTC.

The genes are TRBV19 and TRBJ1-2, with D tentatively TRBD1 (5 bases). The CDR3 extends over 12 amino acids. V was clipped by 3 bases and J by 5 bases, with 7 bases between them. Germline lookup yields CDR1 LNHDA and CDR2 SQIVND (reference sequence). The CDR3 nucleotides read TGTGCCAGTAGTATGGGGGGGTATGGCTACACCTTC. This translates into CASSMGGYGYTF. Using reference TRBV19 and TRBJ1-2 for the parts outside the CDR3, the full variable domain is DGGITQSPKYLFRKEGQNVTLSCEQNLNHDAMYWYRQDPGQGLRLIYYSQIVNDFQKGDIAEGYSVSREKKESFPLTVTSAQKNPTAFYLCASSMGGYGYTFGSGTRLTVV.

V and J are TRBV5-8 and TRBJ1-3; unclear D gene. Germline V gene sequence: CDR1 SGHTS, CDR2 YDEGEE. V was shortened by 2 bases and J by 1 base, with 7 bases between the two germline ends. The CDR3 length is 14 residues. The CDR3 protein is CASSLTYSGNTIYF. CDR3 in DNA: TGTGCCAGCAGCTTAACTTATTCTGGAAACACCATATATTTT.

The rearrangement joins TRBV6-2 or TRBV6-3 to TRBJ1-1, with 7 bases that match TRBD1. Germline V gene lookup returns CDR1 MNHEY and CDR2 SVGEGT. The CDR3 is 11 amino acids. V lost 4 bases to trimming and J lost 11 bases; unmatched junction nucleotides: 4. CDR3 coding DNA: TGTGCCAGCAGTTCGGCAGGGGGGGCTTTCTTT. It specifies CASSSAGGAFF.

The chain has TRBV27 and TRBJ2-7, with TRBD1 matching over 7 bases. V trimming: 3 bases; J trimming: 4 bases; junction bases outside the gene matches: 6. Germline CDR1 is MNHEY and CDR2 is SMNVEV (reference sequence). The CDR3 totals 14 residues. CDR3 sequence: CASSFEGAAYEQYF. CDR3 coding DNA: TGTGCCAGCAGTTTCGAGGGGGCGGCTTACGAGCAGTACTTC.

The chain joins TRBV14 to TRBJ2-2, with unresolved D. This CDR3 region has 12 residues. Germline loops: CDR1 SGHDN, CDR2 FVKESK. Trimming removed 6 bases at V and 6 bases at J, with 8 bases between. This chain's CDR3 is CASRLGPGELFF. The CDR3, as DNA: TGTGCCAGCAGACTCGGTCCCGGGGAGCTGTTTTTT.

V and J are TRBV5-4 and TRBJ2-1, with D possibly matching TRBD2 (6 bases). Germline CDR1 is SGHNT and CDR2 is YYREEE (reference sequence). V was trimmed by 0 bases and J by 2 bases, leaving 9 bases between them. The CDR3 contains 15 residues. The DNA for the CDR3 is TGTGCCAGCAGCTTGGGTCTAGCGACCTACAATGAGCAGTTCTTC. Translation: CASSLGLATYNEQFF.

The rearrangement links TRBV3-1 (or the pseudogene TRBV3-2) to TRBJ2-5; possibly TRBD1 for D (5 bases). The V gene lost 2 bases and the J gene lost 4 bases, with 5 bases spanning the gap. The CDR3 consists of 12 residues. Germline V gene data show CDR1 as LGHDT and CDR2 as YNNKEL (reference sequence). The CDR3 protein is CASSQRGETQYF. The DNA of the CDR3 is TGTGCCAGCAGCCAAAGGGGAGAGACCCAGTACTTC.

V gene TRBV4-1 combines with J gene TRBJ2-1; D might be TRBD2 (6 bases). This CDR3 region has 16 residues. Germline values: CDR1 MGHRA, CDR2 YSYEKL. Deletions cut 0 bases from V and 0 bases from J, with 9 bases between. DNA of the CDR3: TGCGCCAGCAGCCAAGAAGCTAGCGTCTCCTACAATGAGCAGTTCTTC. Amino acid sequence: CASSQEASVSYNEQFF.

As regards this clone: The CDR3 does not close with the conserved phenylalanine or tryptophan, likely indicating a read error. This chain uses TRBV6-5 with TRBJ1-2; no definite D call. V was trimmed by 11 bases and J by 5 bases, leaving 18 bases between them. Germline assignment: CDR1 MNHEY and CDR2 SVGAGI. The CDR3 has 13 residues. CDR3: CASLPPAGYGYTL. The CDR3 nucleotides read TGTGCCTCTCTACCCCCCGCGGGATATGGCTACACCCTC.

This clone was seen only a few times. V and J are TRBV5-3 and TRBJ2-3, with 7 bases that match TRBD1. TRBV5-3 is classed as an ORF, of uncertain function. The CDR3 has 15 amino acids. With 4 bases clipped from V and 4 bases from J, the junction kept 9 bases outside the gene matches. The CDR3 sequence: CARSQTGSGPDTQYF. In DNA, the CDR3 is TGTGCCAGAAGCCAGACAGGGAGTGGACCAGATACGCAGTATTTT.

The genes are TRBV6-6 and TRBJ2-2; tentatively, D is TRBD1 (6 bases). The CDR3 loop spans 14 amino acids. CDR1 and CDR2 (germline): MNHNY, SVGAGI (reference sequence). The V and J ends lost 2 bases and 3 bases respectively, with 7 bases between them. The CDR3 region is CASSYGTYTGELFF. The CDR3 DNA reads TGTGCCAGCAGTTACGGGACATACACCGGGGAGCTGTTTTTT.

The CDR3 DNA reads TGTGCCAGCAGGCGACAGGTTGGCAAAAACATTCAGTACTTC. Translating it yields CASRRQVGKNIQYF. V and J are TRBV6-5 and TRBJ2-4, with D perhaps TRBD1 (6 bases). V was cut by 6 bases and J by 3 bases, with 12 bases left in between. CDR3 length: 14 residues. Germline lookup yields CDR1 MNHEY and CDR2 SVGAGI.

The chain joins TRBV4-1 to TRBJ1-5; D is unresolved. Trimming took 0 bases from V and 7 from J, leaving 7 bases between them. The germline V gene encodes CDR1 MGHRA and CDR2 YSYEKL. The CDR3 runs to 13 residues. CDR3 nucleotides: TGCGCCAGCAGCCAAGAATCAGGCCAGCCCCAGCATTTT. This sequence encodes CASSQESGQPQHF.

V usage is TRBV7-2 and J usage is TRBJ2-2; 12 bases fit TRBD2. Germline CDR1 reads SGHTA; CDR2 reads FQGNSA. The length of the CDR3 is 18 residues. The V gene end was trimmed by 1 base and the J gene end by 1 base; junction bases not matched to a gene: 4. The CDR3 DNA sequence: TGTGCCAGCAGCTTAGTTTCGGGACTAGCGGGGAACACCGGGGAGCTGTTTTTT. The encoded protein is CASSLVSGLAGNTGELFF.

In its sample, this clone was seen a few times. The chain combines TRBV6-5 with TRBJ1-5, with TRBD1 matching over 11 bases. Germline values: CDR1 MNHEY, CDR2 SVGAGI. The length of the CDR3 is 15 residues. J was trimmed by 5 bases and V by 4 bases; bases with no gene match: 4. CDR3 amino acids: CASSWTGGDDQPQHF. CDR3 in DNA: TGTGCCAGCAGTTGGACAGGGGGCGACGATCAGCCCCAGCATTTT.

The CDR3 DNA follows: TGTGCCAGCAGCTTCAGAGGGACATCTCTTAGCAATCAGCCCCAGCATTTT. It is translated as CASSFRGTSLSNQPQHF. The V gene is TRBV7-9, the J gene TRBJ1-5, with D possibly being TRBD1 (6 bases). CDR1 SEHNR and CDR2 FQNEAQ come from the germline V gene (reference sequence). Trimming cost V 3 bases and J 0 bases, with 15 bases left between them. This CDR3 has 17 amino acids.

This clone appeared once. V and J are TRBV2 and TRBJ1-2; 10 positions agree with TRBD1. The CDR3 length is 12 residues. Germline lookup yields CDR1 SNHLY and CDR2 FYNNEI. Unmatched junction bases numbered 3, after V lost 6 bases and J lost 8 bases. CDR3 residues: CASRDRGGGYTF. The CDR3 DNA is TGTGCCAGCAGGGACAGGGGGGGAGGCTACACCTTC.